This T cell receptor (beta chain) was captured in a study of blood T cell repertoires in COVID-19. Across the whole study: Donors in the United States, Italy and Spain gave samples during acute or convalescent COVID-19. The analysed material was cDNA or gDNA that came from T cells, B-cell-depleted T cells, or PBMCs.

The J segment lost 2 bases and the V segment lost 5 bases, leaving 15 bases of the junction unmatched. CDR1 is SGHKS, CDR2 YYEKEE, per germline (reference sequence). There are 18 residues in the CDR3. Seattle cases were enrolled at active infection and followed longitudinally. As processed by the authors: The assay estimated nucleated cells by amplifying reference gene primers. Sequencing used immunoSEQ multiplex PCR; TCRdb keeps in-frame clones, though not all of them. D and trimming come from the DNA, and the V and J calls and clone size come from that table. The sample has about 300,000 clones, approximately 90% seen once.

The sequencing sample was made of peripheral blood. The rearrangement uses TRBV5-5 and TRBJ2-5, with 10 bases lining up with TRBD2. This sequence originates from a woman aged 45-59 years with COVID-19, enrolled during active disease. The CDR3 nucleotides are TGTGCCAGCAGGATAACACTAGCGGGACTAAAAATTCAAGAGACCCAGTACTTC. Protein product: CASRITLAGLKIQETQYF.